Given below is one TCR beta chain in context. The germline V gene has CDR1 MNHEY and CDR2 SVGAGI. V dropped 6 bases and J dropped 5 bases, with 16 bases sitting between them. The CDR3 spans 14 residues. The sample is drawn from a study of blood T cell repertoires in COVID-19. Study information: The origin of the acute and convalescent COVID-19 samples was the United States, Italy and Spain.

Authors' data handling: Estimation of nucleated cell counts was performed using reference gene primer amplification. Method: immunoSEQ multiplex PCR; TCRdb's copy keeps in-frame clones and lacks some. V, J and clone size reflect that table, while D and trimming were determined from the DNA. Of about 120,000 clones listed, 87% are singletons. The V call is TRBV6-5, the J call TRBJ1-1; D possibly corresponds to TRBD1 (5 bases). What was sequenced was peripheral blood. This sequence was found in a woman aged 45-60 years with acute or convalescent COVID-19. DNA for the CDR3: TGTGCCAGCAGGTCAAGGGGCGATGTTACTGAAGCTTTCTTT. Translation gives CASRSRGDVTEAFF.